The next 21 T cell receptor beta chains were all read from a single sample in a study of T cells in Graves' hyperthyroidism and ophthalmopathy (dated by TCRdb to the late 2010s). The library was generated by multiplex PCR. These reads were obtained on an Illumina HiSeq 2000. The TCR beta CDR3 regions were amplified from RNA transcripts. The first round of RT-PCR for the TCR CDR3 was performed with the HTBI primer set and the Qiagen OneStep RT-PCR kit. The raw public reads went through TCRdb reprocessing: fastp at Q25, MiXCR clone calling, in-frame beta chains kept. Identical CDR3 protein sequences are pooled into one entry, listed with their most common genes and DNA. The sample includes about 600,000 distinct CDR3 sequences, with 13% to 15% observed a single time. The ten largest clonotypes hold around 7% of the sample. The material sequenced was blood. The receptor source for this set is a woman between 18 and 29 years old with Graves' ophthalmopathy.

The chain carries TRBV7-2 and TRBJ2-7; TRBD1 aligns across 9 bases. V lost 6 bases and J lost 4; bases outside the gene matches: 10. The CDR3 has 15 amino acids. Germline V CDR1 and CDR2: SGHTA, FQGNSA. CDR3 in amino acids: CASSRNPGQGYEQYF. DNA for the CDR3: TGTGCCAGCAGTCGTAATCCGGGACAGGGATACGAGCAGTACTTC.

In the case of this clonotype: At one boundary the junction diverges from the germline segment, which might be a read error. The V gene is TRBV5-5, the J gene TRBJ2-3; TRBD2 might be the D (5 bases). Germline values: CDR1 SGHKS, CDR2 YYEKEE (reference sequence). The CDR3 is 15 amino acids. For the CDR3, the DNA is TGCGCCAGCAGCCAAGGTCTCCGGGACACAGATACGCAGTATTTT. It codes for CASSQGLRDTDTQYF.

This clonotype was counted at least ten times. V and J are TRBV5-1 and TRBJ2-1, with 9 bases matching TRBD1. Germline V lookup: CDR1 SGHRS, CDR2 YFSETQ. The CDR3 runs 15 residues. The V segment lost 4 bases and the J segment 7 bases; nucleotides outside the gene matches: 9. CDR3 coding DNA: TGCGCCAGCAGCGGGGGACAGGGTTTTAGTAATGAGCAGTTCTTC. Protein sequence: CASSGGQGFSNEQFF.

This rearrangement joins TRBV28 to TRBJ1-2; tentatively, D is TRBD1 (6 bases). The CDR3 totals 17 residues. V was cut by 4 bases and J by 4 bases, with 22 bases left in between. Germline values: CDR1 MDHEN, CDR2 SYDVKM. The CDR3 sequence is CASSSPTGGPSFYGYTF. The CDR3 DNA is TGTGCCAGCAGTTCGCCGACAGGAGGCCCCTCTTTCTATGGCTACACCTTC.

This clonotype appeared many times. The CDR3 spells CASRERAVHSYEQYF. Written as DNA, the CDR3 is TGTGCCAGCAGAGAACGAGCGGTCCACTCCTACGAGCAGTACTTC. This chain joins TRBV11-3 and TRBJ2-7; perhaps TRBD2 as D (5 bases). Trimming pared 6 bases from V and 0 bases from J, leaving 15 bases between. Germline loops: CDR1 SGHNT, CDR2 YENEEA. The CDR3 contains 15 residues.

The rearrangement links TRBV19 to TRBJ2-4; 9 bases align to TRBD2. The CDR3 spans 15 residues. Germline V CDR1 and CDR2: LNHDA, SQIVND (reference sequence). V lost 3 bases and J lost 7; bases outside the gene matches: 7. CDR3 bases: TGTGCCAGTAGTATTGTTAGCGGGAGACGGAACATTCAGTACTTC. It specifies CASSIVSGRRNIQYF.

This clonotype showed up just a few times. The V call is TRBV19, the J call TRBJ2-3; 7 nucleotides align to TRBD2. The CDR3 contains 18 residues. CDR1 LNHDA and CDR2 SQIVND come from the germline V gene (reference sequence). V dropped 5 bases and J dropped 1; count of bases not matched to a gene: 15. In DNA form, the CDR3 reads TGTGCCAGTAGTGGCAGGGCCTTAAGCGGGGCCGGCACAGATACGCAGTATTTT. Encoded protein: CASSGRALSGAGTDTQYF. The variable domain in full, with the rest retrieved from reference TRBV19 and TRBJ2-3, is DGGITQSPKYLFRKEGQNVTLSCEQNLNHDAMYWYRQDPGQGLRLIYYSQIVNDFQKGDIAEGYSVSREKKESFPLTVTSAQKNPTAFYLCASSGRALSGAGTDTQYFGPGTRLTVL.

Only a few counts were recorded for this clonotype. J is TRBJ2-3 and V is TRBV9, with TRBD1 matching over 8 bases. CDR1 is SGDLS, CDR2 YYNGEE, per germline. Losses at the gene ends were 0 bases for V and 2 bases for J; bases not matched to a gene: 8. The CDR3 runs to 17 residues. For the CDR3, the DNA is TGTGCCAGCAGCGTAGATGAACCAGGGGGCTCCACAGATACGCAGTATTTT. Its translation is CASSVDEPGGSTDTQYF. Complete variable domain (other parts from reference TRBV9 and TRBJ2-3): DSGVTQTPKHLITATGQRVTLRCSPRSGDLSVYWYQQSLDQGLQFLIQYYNGEERAKGNILERFSAQQFPDLHSELNLSSLELGDSALYFCASSVDEPGGSTDTQYFGPGTRLTVL.

In this sample, this clonotype turned up a few times. CDR3 nucleotides: TGTGCCAGCATCCTAGCGGGTCGATACAATGAGCAGTTCTTC. This encodes CASILAGRYNEQFF. The chain has TRBV6-1 and TRBJ2-1; TRBD2 matches at 8 bases. J gave up 4 bases and V 7 bases, and 6 bases lay outside the gene matches. This CDR3 is 14 amino acids long. Per the germline V gene, CDR1 is MNHNS and CDR2 is SASEGT.

With respect to this clonotype: Germline is not matched at one junction end, which may reflect a read error. This chain links TRBV7-3 with TRBJ2-1; the D is unclear. The CDR3 is 12 amino acids. The germline CDR1 and CDR2 sequences are SGHTA and FQGTGA. CDR3 protein: CASSLTGNERFF. CDR3 nucleotides: TGTGCCAGCAGCTTAACAGGGAATGAGCGGTTCTTC.

About this clonotype itself: A read error may be the cause here, since a much bigger clone is one base away. V and J are TRBV10-3 and TRBJ1-1; 7 bases are a match to TRBD1. The V and J ends lost 7 bases and 1 base, in that order; junction bases with no gene match: 9. CDR1 and CDR2 from the germline V gene are ENHRY and SYGVKD. The CDR3 consists of 15 residues. The CDR3 DNA follows: TGTGCCATCAAACCGACCGGGACAGCGAACACTGAAGCTTTCTTT. Translation gives CAIKPTGTANTEAFF.

Regarding this clonotype: Since a much larger clone is just one base distant, this may be a read error. The chain links TRBV12-3 or TRBV12-4 to TRBJ1-2; weak D call: TRBD1 (6 bases). The CDR3 has 14 amino acids. The V end lost 7 bases, the J end lost 10 bases, and 22 bases lay between the germline ends. The CDR3 DNA reads TGTGCCAGCACCCCCCCCCGGGACACCCCTGTCTACACCTTC. Amino acids: CASTPPRDTPVYTF.

This clonotype has a count of ten or more. The chain has TRBV11-1 and TRBJ2-7, with 7 nucleotides matching TRBD2. The germline V gene has CDR1 SGHAT and CDR2 FQDESV (reference sequence). Trimming took 1 base from V and 12 from J; bases not matched to a gene: 12. CDR3 size: 14 residues. The CDR3 sequence: CASSLGRWDYQPYF. The CDR3 DNA reads as TGTGCCAGCAGCTTAGGCCGGTGGGACTACCAGCCGTACTTC.

Only a few counts were recorded for this clonotype. V gene TRBV7-8 combines with J gene TRBJ2-1; TRBD2 matches 14 bases. The ends lost 5 bases at V and 6 bases at J; junction bases unmatched: 3. Germline CDR1 and CDR2: SGHVS and FQNEAQ. This CDR3 has 15 residues. This chain's CDR3 is CASSTTSGRANEQFF. The CDR3 DNA sequence: TGTGCCAGCAGCACGACTAGCGGGAGGGCCAATGAGCAGTTCTTC.

V and J are TRBV7-9 and TRBJ1-2; possibly TRBD1 for D (6 bases). V lost 6 bases and J lost 4, with 27 bases in between. The CDR3 has 18 residues. Germline values: CDR1 SEHNR, CDR2 FQNEAQ (reference sequence). The CDR3 reads CASSFPKTPSQGGYGYTF. CDR3 bases: TGTGCCAGCAGTTTCCCTAAAACCCCTTCCCAAGGGGGCTATGGCTACACCTTC.

The CDR3 DNA reads TGTGCCAGCAGCCCTCCCGGACTAGCGGGAGACGGGGAGCTGTTTTTT. Protein product: CASSPPGLAGDGELFF. The genes are TRBV7-3 and TRBJ2-2; 13 nucleotides line up with TRBD2. Unmatched junction bases numbered 7, after V lost 5 bases and J lost 7 bases. Germline CDR1 reads SGHTA; CDR2 reads FQGTGA. CDR3 length: 16 residues.

This clonotype was recorded many times. The chain has TRBV20-1 and TRBJ2-5, with TRBD1 matching 8 bases. The CDR3 extends over 14 amino acids. Germline values: CDR1 DFQATT, CDR2 SNEGSKA (reference sequence). V gave up 1 base and J gave up 2 bases; unmatched junction bases: 3. DNA for the CDR3: TGCAGTGCTAGAGTACAGGGGGTTCAAGAGACCCAGTACTTC. Protein product: CSARVQGVQETQYF.

Regarding this clonotype: One junction end disagrees with the germline gene, perhaps due to a read error. This sequence joins TRBV9 and TRBJ2-1; D not certain. CDR3 length equals 14 residues. Per germline, CDR1 SGDLS and CDR2 YYNGEE. CDR3 DNA sequence: TGTGCCAGCAGCGTAGCAGTCGGCTTAAATGAGCGGTTCTTC. Its translation: CASSVAVGLNERFF. Using reference TRBV9 and TRBJ2-1 for the parts outside the CDR3, the full variable domain is DSGVTQTPKHLITATGQRVTLRCSPRSGDLSVYWYQQSLDQGLQFLIQYYNGEERAKGNILERFSAQQFPDLHSELNLSSLELGDSALYFCASSVAVGLNERFFGPGTRLTVL.

This clonotype appeared many times. The chain links TRBV12-3 or TRBV12-4 to TRBJ2-2; TRBD2 agrees at 14 bases. V shed 3 bases and J 5 bases; nucleotides not matched to a gene: 8. The CDR3 totals 18 residues. The CDR3 is CASSFVGLAGALTGELFF. The CDR3, as DNA: TGTGCCAGCAGTTTCGTGGGACTAGCGGGAGCACTGACCGGGGAGCTGTTTTTT.

There are many counts of this clonotype. The chain combines TRBV11-2 with TRBJ2-7, with D perhaps matching TRBD1 (8 bases). This CDR3 has 15 residues. Germline-derived CDR1 and CDR2 are SGHAT and FQNNGV. Trimming took 6 bases from V and 4 from J, leaving 19 bases between them. The CDR3 DNA sequence: TGTGCCAGCAGTCCCCAGCGGGACAGGTTTTACGAGCAGTACTTC. Translation: CASSPQRDRFYEQYF.

There are many counts of this clonotype. This sequence joins TRBV12-5 and TRBJ2-1, with unresolved D. The CDR3 has 13 residues. Germline CDR1 LGHNT, CDR2 FRNRAP. Between the trimmed V and J ends, which lost 0 bases and 6 bases, there was a span of 6 bases. The CDR3 is CASGLVLGNEQFF. The CDR3 DNA follows: TGTGCTAGTGGTTTGGTACTGGGCAATGAGCAGTTCTTC.